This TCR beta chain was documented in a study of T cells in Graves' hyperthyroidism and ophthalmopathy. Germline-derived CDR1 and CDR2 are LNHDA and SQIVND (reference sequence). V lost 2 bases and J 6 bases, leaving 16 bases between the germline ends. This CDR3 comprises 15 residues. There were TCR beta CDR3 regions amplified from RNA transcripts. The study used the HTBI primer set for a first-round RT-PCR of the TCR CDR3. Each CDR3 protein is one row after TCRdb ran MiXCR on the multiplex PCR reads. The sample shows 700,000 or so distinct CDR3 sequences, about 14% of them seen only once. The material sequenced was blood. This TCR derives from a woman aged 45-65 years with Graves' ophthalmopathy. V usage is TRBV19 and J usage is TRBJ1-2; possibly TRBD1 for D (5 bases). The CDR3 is CASSIMGQTRDGYTF. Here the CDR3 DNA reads TGTGCCAGTAGTATAATGGGGCAAACAAGGGATGGCTACACCTTC.